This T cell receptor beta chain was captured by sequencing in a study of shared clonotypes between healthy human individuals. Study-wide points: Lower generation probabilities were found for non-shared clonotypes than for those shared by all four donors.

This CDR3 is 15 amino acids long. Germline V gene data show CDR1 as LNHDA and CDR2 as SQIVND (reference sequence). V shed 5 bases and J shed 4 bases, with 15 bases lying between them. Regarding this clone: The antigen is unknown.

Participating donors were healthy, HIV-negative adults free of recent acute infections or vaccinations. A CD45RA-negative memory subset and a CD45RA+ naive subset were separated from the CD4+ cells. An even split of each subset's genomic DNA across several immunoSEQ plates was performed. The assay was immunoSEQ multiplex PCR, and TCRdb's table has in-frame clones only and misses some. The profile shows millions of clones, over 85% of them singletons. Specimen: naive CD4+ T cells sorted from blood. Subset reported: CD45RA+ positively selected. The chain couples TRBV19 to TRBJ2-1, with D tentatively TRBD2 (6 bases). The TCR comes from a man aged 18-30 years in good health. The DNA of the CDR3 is TGTGCCAGTAGTCCCCTCGGCGGGGATTACAATGAGCAGTTCTTC. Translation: CASSPLGGDYNEQFF.